This T cell receptor (beta chain) was sequenced for a study of beta chain features in type 1 diabetes. Findings and caveats of the study: The study found moderately but significantly shorter TCRB CDR3s in all four CD4+ subsets of Type 1 diabetes patients.

The CDR3 is made up of 18 amino acids. The germline V gene has CDR1 LGHNA and CDR2 YSLEER. The V and J ends lost 3 bases and 1 base respectively, with 18 bases between them. As every portion of the isolated RNA was reverse transcribed, the sequencing read expressed TCRB transcripts. Read counts averaged approximately 3.5 million for samples of naive, central memory and regulatory T cells. Only in-frame clones appear in the TCRdb table, and some are missing; sequencing was by immunoSEQ multiplex PCR. The table records under 400,000 clones, around an eighth of them present only once. Using CD45RO/CCR7/CD25/CD127/CD95/CD27, CD4+ naive, central memory, regulatory and stem cell-like memory cells were sorted. This clone occurred a few times. The antigen is undetermined.

The chain links TRBV4-3 to TRBJ2-2; D is perhaps TRBD2 (6 bases). Material for sequencing was naive CD4+ T cells from blood. The sequence came from a man aged 18 to 30 in good health. The CDR3, as DNA: TGCGCCAGCAGCCAGAGACCCGCCGGGACTTTGAACACCGGGGAGCTGTTTTTT. Its protein is CASSQRPAGTLNTGELFF.